This T cell receptor (beta chain) was obtained from a study of cytomegalovirus exposure and HLA in healthy donors (dated by TCRdb to about 2017). With respect to the entire study: An earlier analysis of roughly 500 of the donors reported around 280 Gb of sequence data and around 110 million unique TCR beta sequences obtained from some 200 million T cells. Along with the approximately 700-subject first cohort, a separate validation cohort of some 130 different subjects was used. The T cell repertoires of under 700 subjects were profiled by immunosequencing and related to cytomegalovirus serostatus. To predict cytomegalovirus infection status, the study brought together high-throughput TCR immunosequencing, statistical association of individual TCRs with disease status, and machine learning. The study aimed to test whether signatures of past pathogen exposure could be identified by cataloging public T cell receptors. Typing coverage differed by locus: A, B, C, DRB1 and DQB1 were typed in about 620-630 donors, DQA1 in roughly 500, DPA1 in approximately 610, and DPB1 in 472. Among some 410 genotyped donors of the cohort, an average of around 240,000 unique TCR beta nucleotide sequences were sequenced per donor, around a sixth of them non-productive. Both class I and class II loci were covered by HLA typing, at four-digit resolution. All discovery cohort repertoires had been generated using a single sequencing platform. Genome-wide SNP genotypes for about 55% of the roughly 670 donors were used in a later genetic analysis, which treated that subset as a discovery cohort. Rather than using new phenotypic data, the later analysis identified candidate immune exposures from TCR beta sequences and from how often those sequences occurred across donors. A later analysis re-examined previously published TCR beta repertoires from 500 to 700 donors and added high-resolution HLA genotyping to investigate patterns of TCR occurrence. About 280 gigabases of sequencing data and approximately 92 million unique TCR sequences made up an early release that covered over 550 HLA-typed donors. Of the 398 genotyped donors, over 70% fell in the genetic ancestry cluster associated with self-reported Caucasian donors. To decide whether each TCR beta V gene segment behaved as functional or pseudogenic, an earlier analysis of some 600 of the donors relied on high-throughput TCR beta sequencing. Alongside the repertoire data, information on donor age, sex, ethnicity and CMV serostatus was compiled. Roughly five DR-DQ haplotypes were handled as single units for association and clustering, since linkage in the cohort was strong.

Paper-wide results and their limitations: Linkage disequilibrium might explain the correlated functional status among segregating V segments, but an unknown experimental factor could not be ruled out. A further reported finding was that TCR beta sequences accurately predicted the HLA-A and HLA-B alleles for most subjects in the first cohort. A later analysis found that HLA-associated TCR beta chains were more clonally expanded and had lower generation probabilities than equally common non-associated chains. Most CMV-associated TCR beta chains appeared to be HLA-restricted in a later analysis, and the HLA associations seemed to be driven largely by CMV exposure. A later analysis found that TCR association rates varied across HLA loci, with DRB1 alleles showing the most associated TCRs and HLA-C alleles the fewest. In vitro tests confirmed that a few of the cytomegalovirus-associated TCR beta chains recognize cytomegalovirus antigens. The only immune exposure information available for the cohort was CMV serostatus. When HLA alleles, especially DR and DQ, strongly co-occurred, TCR associations were difficult to assign to individual alleles. A cluster of highly shared sequence variants was judged likely to represent a technical artifact of the sequencing pipeline. A later genetic analysis reported fewer N-insertions in productive TCRs among donors in an Asian-associated ancestry cluster than the roughly 700-donor mean. Some IMGT-functional V segments, including TRBV6-2 and TRBV6-3, could not be told apart with the 87-base-pair reads, so those segments were excluded. Presence/absence analyses assumed roughly uniform sequencing depth across donors, an assumption that may not hold. The classifier was reported to diagnose cytomegalovirus status with high specificity and sensitivity in both the original and validation cohorts. In an earlier analysis of some 540 of the donors, most TCR beta V segments appeared in productive rearrangements about 87% or about 30% of the time, broadly matching IMGT annotations. This cohort had only TCR beta chains sequenced, and the lack of alpha or paired-chain data limited which features could be detected. Most TCR sequences were observed very rarely across donors, whereas some public TCRs were present in many individuals. In a later analysis, 15,000 to 20,000 TCR beta sequences were associated with specific HLA alleles at a false discovery rate of 0.05. Because some donors lacked HLA typing at each locus, the association tests relied only on the typed subset. According to a later analysis, parvovirus B19, influenza, CMV and Epstein-Barr virus appeared linked to several top co-occurrence clusters. The authors suggested that the approach could potentially be extended to other disease states and immunological phenotypes. The study listed 164 TCR beta chains as associated with cytomegalovirus. An association between a missense DCLRE1C variant and V-gene and J-gene trimming of TCR beta chains was found in a later genetic analysis and replicated in an independent cohort. Because counts were too low, roughly 16 rarely observed V segments, including chromosome 9 orphons, were left out of the earlier analysis of several hundred of the donors.

CDR1 MGHRA and CDR2 YSYEKL were looked up in the germline V gene. Taken from cysteine to phenylalanine, the CDR3 has 17 residues. Only the CDR3 region is kept as DNA, spanning 51 bases read in frame from base 1. Comment on this clone: Which antigen it targets is not known. No much larger clone is present one base from it, and per-base qualities are unavailable.

The method was the immunoSEQ multiplex PCR assay. For the multiplex PCR, a mixture combining 60 forward primers for TCR Vbeta segments and 13 reverse primers for TCR Jbeta segments was used. Amplification of the CDR3 region of rearranged TCR beta genes was performed with a multiplex PCR assay on genomic DNA. The Illumina HiSeq System was used to sequence the amplified TCR beta libraries as 87-base-pair reads. On the study's bioinformatics: A later analysis counted approximately 76 million unique TCR beta chains across the 700 or so repertoires, and 9 million to 14 million of these chains were shared by at least two donors. A nearest-neighbor algorithm error-corrected the raw reads and collapsed the reads into unique sequences, merging closely related sequences to remove PCR and sequencing errors. To assign V, D and J gene segments, CDR3 sequences were aligned to IMGT reference sequences. For a sequence to be retained, a match of at least six nucleotides to both a V gene segment and a J gene segment was required. A rearrangement counted as productive if the CDR3 had no stop codons and remained in frame with V and J, and every other rearrangement counted as non-productive. Following IMGT convention, CDR3 was defined as the stretch from the second conserved V-encoded cysteine up to the conserved J-encoded phenylalanine. The earlier analysis of fewer than 750 of the donors excluded sequences that lacked an unambiguous match to a single V gene segment. An earlier analysis of 587 of the donors called V segments functional above 56.7% productive rearrangements and segregating when the between-donor standard deviation exceeded 5%. A statistical classification framework was developed to diagnose cytomegalovirus status using the catalog of TCR beta chain sequences. V and J gene assignment, in a later analysis, came from comparing TCR nucleotide sequences with IMGT/GENE-DB human TR gene sequences. In a later analysis, CDR3 sequences and most-parsimonious VDJ recombination scenarios were assigned using the TCRdist pipeline. A later analysis defined each TCR beta chain by its CDR3 amino acid sequence plus V-gene family, and excluded reads lacking a unique V-gene family. To address suspected cross-contamination and a sequencing artifact, a later analysis removed roughly 580 highly shared, low-generation-probability nucleotide sequences. In a later analysis, a clonal expansion index was calculated for each public chain from normalized within-repertoire ranks of inferred template counts. Generation probabilities in a later analysis came from a VDJ recombination model fitted to out-of-frame rearrangements, and those results were checked against IGoR. In a later analysis, TCR-TCR, TCR-HLA and TCR-CMV co-occurrence was scored with hypergeometric tests, and a repertoire-size bias correction was applied to TCR pairs. A later analysis estimated false discovery rates by permuting HLA or CMV assignments 20 times. A later analysis grouped co-occurring TCRs with DBSCAN, adding TCRdist sequence similarity when clustering within HLA-allele-positive subsets. Repertoires with fewer than 30,000 or more than 120,000 public chains, plus five repertoires with anomalous nucleotide sharing, were excluded from co-occurrence clustering. In its TCRdb copy, this immuneACCESS table keeps in-frame sequences only and misses some clones. Where compared with another copy, unresolved V genes explain less than half of these, and the others have no known cause. V, J and clone size are those of that table, while D and trimming were read from the DNA. The sample table records over 150,000 clones; around 77% of these occur just once. The top ten hold nearly 3% of the sample.

The cohort comprised some 680 healthy bone marrow donors. At the time of sampling, all cohort members were nominally healthy, though unrecorded immune exposures were likely present. The donor was CMV seronegative and was included in the group of a few hundred seronegative cohort members. A peripheral blood sample was collected from each donor, and TCR beta sequencing was performed on peripheral blood mononuclear cells. The Qiagen DNeasy Blood Extraction Kit was used to extract genomic DNA from the blood cell samples. This receptor was identified in a young woman in good health and CMV-seronegative. Sequenced: PBMCs. The chain is encoded by TRBV4-1 joined to TRBJ2-5; perhaps TRBD1 is the D gene, with 6 bases matching. The J call is uncertain, as TRBJ2-7 better fits the DNA end. CDR3 loop: CASSQRTGRGPGYEQYF. The bases are TGCGCCAGCAGCCAACGTACCGGCAGGGGCCCCGGTTACGAGCAGTACTTC.